These T cell receptor beta chains were read from a single sample in a study of neurological immune-mediated disorders. TCRdb called the 5' RACE reads again in MiXCR, with one record for every CDR3 protein. The table shows 49,000 or so distinct CDR3 sequences, with around 4.5% occurring only once. The sequenced sample was PBMCs. The receptors derive from a woman aged 55-75 years with multiple sclerosis. CDR3s leave out the opening cysteine and the closing phenylalanine or tryptophan.

TRBJ2-1	TRBV7-8	ASSSDSWTYNEQF
TRBJ2-5	TRBV4-3	ASSQDTASGSQETQY
TRBJ2-5	TRBV9	ASSVTFAAGAGEETQY
TRBJ2-7	TRBV20-1	SATGTGGYEQY
TRBJ2-5	TRBV10-2	ASSDSPGLAGGGGETQY
TRBJ1-1	TRBV7-2	ASSLGRGLPTEAF
TRBJ2-5	TRBV12-3/TRBV12-4	ASSLWTVEETQY
TRBJ2-7	TRBV6-2/TRBV6-3	ASSDRTGRDEQY
TRBJ2-3	TRBV7-2	ASSLRQPGDTQY
TRBJ1-3	TRBV29-1	SVGQGGNTIY
TRBJ2-7	TRBV15	ATSRGTGSNIEQY
TRBJ2-5	TRBV4-1	ASSQVEVETQY
TRBJ1-2	TRBV7-8	ASSSQRTELIGINGYT
TRBJ1-1	TRBV18	ASSPGMDTEAF
TRBJ2-7	TRBV6-1	ASSDAGRYEQY
TRBJ2-2	TRBV20-1	SATAGDGELF
TRBJ2-3	TRBV7-2	ASSLRVILAGAGGTDTQY
TRBJ1-6	TRBV20-1	SARDSGQGAAGAH
TRBJ2-3	TRBV15	ATSARRGLADTQY
TRBJ2-2	TRBV5-1	ASSGDTGELF
TRBJ2-3	TRBV3-1	ASSQGGATSTDTQY
TRBJ1-4	TRBV18	ASSPLGQGGEKLF
TRBJ1-3	TRBV9	ASSVAGRSSGNTIY
TRBJ2-3	TRBV7-9	ASSPGLADLDTQY
TRBJ2-3	TRBV7-2	ASSLARGGIDTQY
TRBJ1-2	TRBV5-1	ASSFGQANYGYT
TRBJ2-5	TRBV7-7	ASSSGRGRETQY
TRBJ1-6	TRBV20-1	SALSGRFVTSPLH
TRBJ1-5	TRBV10-2	ASSGQGINQPQH
TRBJ1-2	TRBV7-9	ASSLTLFYGYT
TRBJ1-1	TRBV27	ASSLLRTGDSEAF
TRBJ2-5	TRBV5-6	ASSLVYDHREYQETQY
TRBJ2-3	TRBV5-1	ASSFGTSTDTQY
TRBJ2-1	TRBV5-1	ASRTGDTYNEQF
TRBJ2-7	TRBV20-1	SARAGTGGAEQY
TRBJ2-3	TRBV9	ASSAGQPTDTQY
TRBJ2-5	TRBV20-1	SARDPGGVGKETQY
TRBJ2-5	TRBV20-1	SARDTLQETQY
TRBJ1-4	TRBV4-1	ASSQERGWRKLF
TRBJ1-5	TRBV29-1	SVGEDRDQPQH
TRBJ1-2	TRBV9	ASSVVGGGYT
TRBJ1-1	TRBV20-1	SASGRQTNTEAF
TRBJ2-7	TRBV20-1	SARELRFGGGHEQY
TRBJ1-5	TRBV20-1	SAIRQSNQPQH
TRBJ2-1	TRBV5-5	ASSLRLGPNEQF
TRBJ1-4	TRBV9	ASSVEGKLF
TRBJ2-2	TRBV20-1	SARRGTTGELF
TRBJ1-1	TRBV20-1	SARLRVEAF
TRBJ1-5	TRBV11-2	ASSPEKGQPQH
TRBJ1-1	TRBV10-3	AIRTGGEEAF
TRBJ2-6	TRBV10-3	AISELGGGTASGANVLT
TRBJ2-3	TRBV27	ASSWVGADTQY
TRBJ1-1	TRBV10-3	AISGGVEAF
TRBJ2-1	TRBV20-1	SARRTGSNNEQF
TRBJ1-2	TRBV2	ASSADRASGGYT